This TCR beta chain emerged from a study of PD-1 blockade in classical Hodgkin lymphoma (dated by TCRdb to the early 2020s). About the investigation overall: Nivolumab dosing was 3 mg/kg intravenously every 2 weeks, continuing until either disease progression or unacceptable toxicity. The study used TCR beta sequencing and CyTOF to define a peripheral blood immune signature of response to PD-1 blockade in classical Hodgkin lymphoma.

As for this clone: This clone's antigen is unknown. No much larger clone exists at a distance of one base, and base qualities are not known.

CDR3 length: 15 amino acids, cysteine to phenylalanine. The retained sequence is limited to the CDR3, 45 bases, with the frame set at the first base. Taken from the germline V gene (reference sequence), the CDR1 and CDR2 loops are LNHDA and SQIVND. Trimming leaves V shorter by 5 bases and J shorter by 4 bases, with the junction holding 7 bases beyond the gene matches. What the work shows at the level of the full study, not this receptor alone: Baseline TCR diversity was reported as lower in newly diagnosed patients than in healthy donors, and lower still in relapsed/refractory patients. Patients starting nivolumab less than 1 year after ASCT had lower diversity and were excluded from later analyses to avoid confounding by immune reconstitution. CD4+ but not CD8+ TCR diversity rose significantly by C4D1 (p=0.0027 vs p=0.16), most apparent in complete responders (p=0.02). The study was restricted to a single clinical trial cohort, and the causes of repertoire differences, possibly disease activity or prior therapy, were left undefined. Among trial patients, those achieving complete response had baseline diversity similar to that of newly diagnosed patients, while diversity was significantly lower in partial responders and progressors.

Interpreted using the paper, the time point label stands for: cycle 4 day 1 (C4D1), after less than 7 weeks of nivolumab. All trial patients had relapsed after autologous stem cell transplantation, with cohorts A, B and C differing in prior brentuximab vedotin exposure. The trial cohort comprised fewer than 65 patients with relapsed/refractory classical Hodgkin lymphoma whose best overall responses were complete response, partial response or progressive disease. In the multi-cohort phase II CheckMate 205 trial, trial patients received single-agent nivolumab. An independent review committee assessed best overall response by applying the 2007 International Working Group response criteria. Trial PBMCs were obtained immediately prior to nivolumab initiation (C1D1) and on therapy at cycle 2 day 1 and cycle 4 day 1. Peripheral blood was collected in 8 mL Vacutainer Cell Preparation Tubes, from which PBMCs were isolated by centrifugation and then cryopreserved.

Genomic DNA was isolated using the Qiagen DNeasy kit from unsorted PBMCs as well as from negatively selected CD4+ and CD8+ fractions. Amplification of TCR beta CDR3 regions was done by immunoSEQ multiplex PCR with primers that anneal to V and J segments. A synthetic immune receptor repertoire was used to minimize amplification bias, and any residual bias was removed computationally once sequencing was done. In the original analysis: Repertoire diversity was quantified as the Shannon entropy index using custom Python scripts. Unsorted, CD4+ and CD8+ repertoires were analyzed separately, except for combined analyses in which CD4+ and CD8+ sequences were merged in silico. A clone counted as expanded when the clone's frequency after treatment rose at least 2-fold relative to C1D1, and clones undetected at baseline were given a pseudocount of 0.5. Clones with 0 or 1 copy at C1D1 were defined as singleton clones, while clones with 2 or more copies were defined as non-singleton clones. Clones expanded in unsorted samples were labelled as CD4+, CD8+ or unknown by matching protein sequences in sorted samples from the same patient. Wilcoxon tests on paired samples were used to test diversity changes from C1D1 to C4D1. The immuneACCESS repertoire file appears here via TCRdb, limited to in-frame rearrangements. These files lack a portion of the clones; in checked studies, under half of the deficit traces to unresolved V genes, and the cause of the others is not known. The DNA gave D and trimming, while V, J and clone size come from that table. Present in this sample are over 75,000 clones, over 75% of which were seen just once. The ten most abundant clones make up 2.9% of the sample.

The rearrangement joined TRBV19 to TRBJ2-5, and TRBD1 aligns with 10 junction nucleotides. The clonotype comes from a human donor with classical Hodgkin lymphoma. This sample comprised peripheral blood mononuclear cells (PBMCs), obtained before the fourth cycle of nivolumab. The CDR3 amino acid sequence is: CASSDRGQGGETQYF. The nucleotide sequence is given as TGTGCCAGTAGTGACAGAGGACAGGGGGGAGAGACCCAGTACTTC.